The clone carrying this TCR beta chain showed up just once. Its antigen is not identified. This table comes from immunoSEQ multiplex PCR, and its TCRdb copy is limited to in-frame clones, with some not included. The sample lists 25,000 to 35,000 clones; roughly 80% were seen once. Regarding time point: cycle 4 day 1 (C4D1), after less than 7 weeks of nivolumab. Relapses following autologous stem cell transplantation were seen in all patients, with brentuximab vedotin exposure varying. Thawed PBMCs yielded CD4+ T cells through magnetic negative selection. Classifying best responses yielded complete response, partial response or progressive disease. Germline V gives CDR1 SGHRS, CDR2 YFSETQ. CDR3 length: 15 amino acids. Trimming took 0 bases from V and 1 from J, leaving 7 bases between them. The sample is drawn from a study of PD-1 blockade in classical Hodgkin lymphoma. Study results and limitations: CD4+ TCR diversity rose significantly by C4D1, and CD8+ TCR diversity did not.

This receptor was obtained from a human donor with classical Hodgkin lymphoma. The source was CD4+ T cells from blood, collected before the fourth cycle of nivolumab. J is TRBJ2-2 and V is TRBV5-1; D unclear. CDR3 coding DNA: TGCGCCAGCAGCTTGGATCCAGGGAACACCGGGGAGCTGTTTTTT. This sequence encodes CASSLDPGNTGELFF. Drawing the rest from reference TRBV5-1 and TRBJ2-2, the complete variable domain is KAGVTQTPRYLIKTRGQQVTLSCSPISGHRSVSWYQQTPGQGLQFLFEYFSETQRNKGNFPGRFSGRQFSNSRSEMNVSTLELGDSALYLCASSLDPGNTGELFFGEGSRLTVL.